The sequence of this T cell receptor beta chain was determined in a study of cytomegalovirus exposure and HLA in healthy donors. Study-wide points: V segments that were indistinguishable, TRBV6-2 and TRBV6-3 among them, were omitted from analysis.

Use of 60 Vbeta and 13 Jbeta primers characterized the PCR. The repertoire was sequenced with immunoSEQ multiplex PCR; TCRdb's copy has only in-frame clones and lacks some. This table holds approximately 170,000 clones, roughly 79% found once. Trimming took off 0 bases at V and 2 bases at J, with 12 bases between the two ends. This CDR3 spans 16 amino acids. Germline CDR1 is SGHNT and CDR2 is YYREEE (reference sequence). Regarding this clone: What it binds is not known.

The sequenced sample consisted of PBMCs. V is TRBV5-4 and J is TRBJ2-1, with a tentative D call TRBD1 (6 bases). The sequence derives from a man between 40 and 49 years old in good health and CMV-seronegative. The CDR3 bases are TGTGCCAGCAGCTTGGACAGGGCGGTCACCTACAATGAGCAGTTCTTC. It yields the protein CASSLDRAVTYNEQFF.